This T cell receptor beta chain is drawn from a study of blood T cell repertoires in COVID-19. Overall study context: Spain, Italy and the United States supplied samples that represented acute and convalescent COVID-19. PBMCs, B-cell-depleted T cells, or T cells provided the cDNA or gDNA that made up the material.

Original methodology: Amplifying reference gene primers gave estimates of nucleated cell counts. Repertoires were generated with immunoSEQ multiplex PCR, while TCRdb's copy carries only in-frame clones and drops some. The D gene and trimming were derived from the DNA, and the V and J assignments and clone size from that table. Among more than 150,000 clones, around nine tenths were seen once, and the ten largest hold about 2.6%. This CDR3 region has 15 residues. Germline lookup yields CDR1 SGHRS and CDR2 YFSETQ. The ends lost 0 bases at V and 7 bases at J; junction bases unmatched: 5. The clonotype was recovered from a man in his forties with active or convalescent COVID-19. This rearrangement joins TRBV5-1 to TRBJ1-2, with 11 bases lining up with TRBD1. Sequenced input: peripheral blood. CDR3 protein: CASSLGTGGAGGYTF. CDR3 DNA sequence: TGCGCCAGCAGCTTGGGGACAGGGGGCGCGGGTGGCTACACCTTC.